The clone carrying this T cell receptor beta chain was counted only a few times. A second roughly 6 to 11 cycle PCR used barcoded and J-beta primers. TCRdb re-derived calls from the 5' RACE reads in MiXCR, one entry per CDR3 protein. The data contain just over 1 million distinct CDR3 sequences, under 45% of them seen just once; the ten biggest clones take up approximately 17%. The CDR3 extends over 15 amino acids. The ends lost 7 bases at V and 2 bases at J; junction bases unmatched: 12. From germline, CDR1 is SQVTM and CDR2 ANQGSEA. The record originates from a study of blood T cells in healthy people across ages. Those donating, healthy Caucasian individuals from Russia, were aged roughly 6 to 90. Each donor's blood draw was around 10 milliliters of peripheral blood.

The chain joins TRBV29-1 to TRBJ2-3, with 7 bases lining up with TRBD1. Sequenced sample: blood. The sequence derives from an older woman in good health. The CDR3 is CSARAGTALTDTQYF. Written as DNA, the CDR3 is TGCAGCGCCAGGGCCGGGACAGCCCTCACAGATACGCAGTATTTT.